This T cell receptor (beta chain) was identified in a study of cytomegalovirus exposure and HLA in healthy donors. Trimming took 4 bases from V and 4 from J; bases not matched to a gene: 4. CDR3 length: 14 amino acids. Germline CDR1 and CDR2: SQVTM and ANQGSEA. TCRdb's table, derived via immunoSEQ multiplex PCR, lists solely in-frame clones and lacks some. There are more than 150,000 clones in the sample; roughly 84% occur only once, and less than 9% lies in the top ten. The genes are TRBV29-1 and TRBJ2-1, with 10 bases matching TRBD1. This TCR was recovered from a man between 18 and 35 years old in good health and CMV-seropositive. The sample taken for sequencing was PBMCs. The CDR3 DNA is TGCAGCGTTGTCAGGGACAGGGGTTACAATGAGCAGTTCTTC. Translated, it gives CSVVRDRGYNEQFF.